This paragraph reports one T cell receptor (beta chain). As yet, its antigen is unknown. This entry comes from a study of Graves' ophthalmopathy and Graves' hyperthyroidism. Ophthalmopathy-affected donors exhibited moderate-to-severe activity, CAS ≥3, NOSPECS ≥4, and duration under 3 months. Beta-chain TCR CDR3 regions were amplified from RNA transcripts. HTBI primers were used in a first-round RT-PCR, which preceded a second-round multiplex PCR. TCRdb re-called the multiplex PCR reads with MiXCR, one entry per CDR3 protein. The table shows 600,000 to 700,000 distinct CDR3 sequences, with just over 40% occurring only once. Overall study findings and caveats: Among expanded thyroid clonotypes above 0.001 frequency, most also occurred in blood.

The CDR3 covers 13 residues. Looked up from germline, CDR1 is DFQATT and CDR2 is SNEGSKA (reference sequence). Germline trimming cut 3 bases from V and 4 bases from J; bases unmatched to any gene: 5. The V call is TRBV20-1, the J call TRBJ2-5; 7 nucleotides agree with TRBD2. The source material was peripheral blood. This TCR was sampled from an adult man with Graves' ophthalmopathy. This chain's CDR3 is CSARLAAGETQYF. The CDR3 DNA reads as TGCAGTGCTAGGCTAGCGGCCGGAGAGACCCAGTACTTC.